Presented here are 27 T cell receptor beta chains from one specimen sequenced in a study of Tregs in tolerant kidney transplant recipients. TCRdb keeps only in-frame clones here, not all; method: immunoSEQ multiplex PCR. The table records about 46,000 clones, 91% of them present only once. Sequenced sample: Tregs from blood. Receptors originate from a human donor in good health.

This clone was seen once. The chain has TRBV19 and TRBJ2-1, with 12 nucleotides matching TRBD2. CDR1 is LNHDA and CDR2 is SQIVND in the germline V gene (reference sequence). With 6 bases clipped from V and 5 bases from J, the junction kept 8 bases outside the gene matches. This CDR3 comprises 16 residues. This CDR3 reads CASRILTSGSHNEQFF. As DNA, the CDR3 is TGTGCCAGTAGAATTTTGACTAGCGGGAGCCACAATGAGCAGTTCTTC.

The rearrangement uses TRBV5-1 and TRBJ2-2; D gene unclear. The germline gives CDR1 SGHRS, CDR2 YFSETQ. V gave up 2 bases and J gave up 5 bases, with 1 base separating them. The CDR3 is 11 amino acids. The CDR3 region is CASSFTGELFF. The DNA of the CDR3 is TGCGCCAGCAGCTTTACCGGGGAGCTGTTTTTT.

The chain is built from TRBV11-2 and TRBJ2-7; TRBD1 is a possible D gene (6 bases). Trimming pared 3 bases from V and 4 bases from J, leaving 10 bases between. The CDR3 is 13 amino acids. Germline CDR1 reads SGHAT; CDR2 reads FQNNGV. CDR3: CASSFSQGYEQYF. The CDR3 DNA is TGTGCCAGCAGCTTCTCACAGGGTTACGAGCAGTACTTC.

The chain is built from TRBV15 and TRBJ1-2; TRBD1 matches at 10 bases. The germline gives CDR1 LNHNV, CDR2 YYDKDF (reference sequence). The ends lost 6 bases at V and 7 bases at J; junction bases unmatched: 5. The CDR3 runs 13 residues. Here the CDR3 reads CATRGTGEAGYTF. In DNA, the CDR3 is TGTGCCACCAGAGGGACAGGGGAGGCTGGCTACACCTTC. Filled out from reference TRBV15 and TRBJ1-2, the complete variable domain reads DAMVIQNPRYQVTQFGKPVTLSCSQTLNHNVMYWYQQKSSQAPKLLFHYYDKDFNNEADTPDNFQSRRPNTSFCFLDIRSPGLGDTAMYLCATRGTGEAGYTFGSGTRLTVV.

The rearrangement links TRBV18 to TRBJ2-3; D is ambiguous. Germline CDR1 reads KGHSH; CDR2 reads LQKENI. V was shortened by 1 base and J by 3 bases, with 11 bases between the two germline ends. CDR3 size: 15 residues. CDR3 region: CASSPLAHVTDTQYF. The DNA for the CDR3 is TGTGCCAGCTCACCACTCGCCCACGTAACAGATACGCAGTATTTT.

The CDR3 sequence: CASSRRVTNEKLFF. CDR3 in DNA: TGCGCCAGCAGCCGCAGGGTAACTAATGAAAAACTGTTTTTT. The genes are TRBV10-1 and TRBJ1-4; maybe TRBD1 (5 bases). Trimming removed 6 bases at V and 1 base at J, with 9 bases between. The germline CDR1 and CDR2 sequences are WNHNN and SYGVQD (reference sequence). The CDR3 is 14 residues long.

This chain connects TRBV6-1 to TRBJ1-2; 7 bases match TRBD1. This CDR3 region has 14 residues. Looked up from germline, CDR1 is MNHNS and CDR2 is SASEGT. The V and J ends lost 5 bases and 5 bases, in that order; junction bases with no gene match: 8. CDR3 DNA: TGTGCCAGCAGTCGGGGGCAGGGGGGGTATGGCTACACCTTC. Protein sequence: CASSRGQGGYGYTF.

This clone was detected once. The chain recombines TRBV5-1 with TRBJ2-5, with no clear D. CDR1 and CDR2 from the germline V gene are SGHRS and YFSETQ. V was shortened by 4 bases and J by 4 bases, with 17 bases between the two germline ends. The CDR3 spans 15 residues. The CDR3 loop is CASSQLDGRGETQYF. The CDR3 DNA reads as TGCGCCAGCAGCCAACTGGACGGAAGAGGAGAGACCCAGTACTTC.

The chain employs TRBV15 and TRBJ2-3; D unclear. Trimming took 1 base from V and 1 from J, leaving 12 bases between them. The CDR3 totals 16 residues. Germline assignment: CDR1 LNHNV and CDR2 YYDKDF (reference sequence). The CDR3 region has the DNA TGTGCCACCAGCAGAGGACAAAATTTCCGCACAGATACGCAGTATTTT. It codes for CATSRGQNFRTDTQYF.

This sequence joins TRBV5-4 and TRBJ2-1, with 7 bases lining up with TRBD2. The CDR3 loop spans 14 amino acids. J gave up 7 bases and V 6 bases, and 10 bases lay outside the gene matches. Germline V CDR1 and CDR2: SGHNT, YYREEE (reference sequence). The CDR3 bases are TGTGCCAGCACCCTGGGCGGGAGATTGAATGAGCAGTTCTTC. Its translation: CASTLGGRLNEQFF.

This chain links TRBV6-5 with TRBJ1-3; D remains unclear. Germline V lookup: CDR1 MNHEY, CDR2 SVGAGI. Trimming removed 0 bases from V and 4 bases from J, with 4 bases in between. The CDR3 is 13 residues long. CDR3 region: CASSYSTGNTIYF. CDR3 DNA sequence: TGTGCCAGCAGTTACTCGACCGGAAACACCATATATTTT.

The CDR3: CASSLRNRERNTEAFF. CDR3 bases: TGCGCCAGCAGCTTGAGGAACAGGGAGAGAAACACTGAAGCTTTCTTT. This sequence joins TRBV5-1 and TRBJ1-1; possible D gene TRBD1, 6 bases. This CDR3 comprises 16 residues. Germline CDR1 reads SGHRS; CDR2 reads YFSETQ. Trimming pared 1 base from V and 2 bases from J, leaving 15 bases between. Filled out from reference TRBV5-1 and TRBJ1-1, the complete variable domain reads KAGVTQTPRYLIKTRGQQVTLSCSPISGHRSVSWYQQTPGQGLQFLFEYFSETQRNKGNFPGRFSGRQFSNSRSEMNVSTLELGDSALYLCASSLRNRERNTEAFFGQGTRLTVV.

The V and J genes are TRBV6-5 and TRBJ2-6; no definite D call. Trimming pared 6 bases from V and 0 bases from J, leaving 6 bases between. The CDR3 consists of 14 residues. Germline CDR1 MNHEY, CDR2 SVGAGI. The CDR3 loop reads CASSQVSGANVLTF. The CDR3 coding sequence is TGTGCCAGCAGCCAGGTCTCTGGGGCCAACGTCCTGACTTTC.

There are a few counts of this clone. The genes are TRBV7-2 and TRBJ1-3, with D possibly TRBD1 on 6 matching bases. CDR3 size: 15 residues. Trimming took off 5 bases at V and 5 bases at J, with 16 bases between the two ends. Germline V gene sequence: CDR1 SGHTA, CDR2 FQGNSA. CDR3 bases: TGTGCCAGCAGCCCTCGGATAGGGGGTAGAAACACCATATATTTT. As protein: CASSPRIGGRNTIYF.

This clone was seen once. The gene calls are TRBV5-1 and TRBJ2-3, with 14 bases aligning to TRBD2. Germline V gives CDR1 SGHRS, CDR2 YFSETQ. This CDR3 is built from 19 residues. The ends lost 3 bases at V and 3 bases at J; junction bases unmatched: 12. CDR3 loop: CASSSAPRLAGGPTDTQYF. In DNA form, the CDR3 reads TGCGCCAGCAGCTCGGCTCCGAGACTAGCGGGGGGGCCGACAGATACGCAGTATTTT.

The chain employs TRBV18 and TRBJ1-2; D is possibly TRBD1 (6 bases). Germline-derived CDR1 and CDR2 are KGHSH and LQKENI. The CDR3 consists of 15 residues. The germline V and J ends were trimmed by 0 bases and 4 bases, with 12 bases remaining between them. In DNA, the CDR3 is TGTGCCAGCTCACCACCTCTGACAGGCTTCTATGGCTACACCTTC. Its protein is CASSPPLTGFYGYTF.

V is TRBV9 and J is TRBJ1-2; D unresolved. The CDR3 extends over 16 amino acids. Trimming left V 0 bases short and J 0 bases short, with 12 bases between. Germline assignment: CDR1 SGDLS and CDR2 YYNGEE. The DNA of the CDR3 is TGTGCCAGCAGCGTAGATGGCCAAAGAGCTAACTATGGCTACACCTTC. Translation gives CASSVDGQRANYGYTF.

The chain employs TRBV11-1 and TRBJ2-4; perhaps TRBD2 as D (5 bases). CDR1 is SGHAT, CDR2 FQDESV, per germline (reference sequence). The CDR3 has 13 residues. The germline V and J ends were trimmed by 3 bases and 11 bases, with 14 bases remaining between them. CDR3 nucleotide sequence: TGTGCCAGCAGCTTCGGCGGGTCTGCTTTTCAGTACTTC. Protein: CASSFGGSAFQYF.

CDR3 bases: TGTGCCAGCAGTTCTGACGTCTATGGCTACACCTTC. It translates to CASSSDVYGYTF. The V call is TRBV6-6, the J call TRBJ1-2, with D hard to call. Trimming shortened V by 4 bases and J by 4 bases, and 7 bases separated the two germline ends. The CDR3 extends over 12 amino acids. The germline CDR1 and CDR2 sequences are MNHNY and SVGAGI (reference sequence).

The chain combines TRBV5-1 with TRBJ2-5, with D perhaps TRBD1 (5 bases). The CDR3 has 18 amino acids. The V and J ends lost 2 bases and 2 bases respectively, with 22 bases between them. The germline CDR1 and CDR2 sequences are SGHRS and YFSETQ. CDR3 region: CASSFGWGLKGRQETQYF. The CDR3 region has the DNA TGCGCCAGCAGCTTTGGGTGGGGCCTAAAGGGGCGGCAAGAGACCCAGTACTTC.

The chain couples TRBV7-2 to TRBJ2-1, with 9 bases matching TRBD2. Germline V gene data show CDR1 as SGHTA and CDR2 as FQGNSA. The CDR3 covers 14 residues. Losses at the gene ends were 11 bases for V and 9 bases for J; bases not matched to a gene: 14. CDR3 residues: CAEMGAGGPSEQFF. The DNA for the CDR3 is TGTGCCGAAATGGGGGCGGGAGGGCCCAGTGAGCAGTTCTTC.

This clone was detected only once. This chain joins TRBV27 and TRBJ2-3, with D possibly matching TRBD2 (5 bases). The CDR3 runs to 18 residues. Germline V CDR1 and CDR2: MNHEY, SMNVEV (reference sequence). Trimming left V 3 bases short and J 0 bases short, with 19 bases between. Here the CDR3 DNA reads TGTGCCAGCAGTTTTCGGACTCCACATGCTGCTAGCACAGATACGCAGTATTTT. Its protein is CASSFRTPHAASTDTQYF.

The V call is TRBV6-1, the J call TRBJ2-1; no definite D call. Trimming took off 7 bases at V and 5 bases at J, with 9 bases between the two ends. The CDR3 contains 12 residues. Germline loops: CDR1 MNHNS, CDR2 SASEGT. The CDR3 region is CASTPAHNEQFF. The CDR3 bases are TGTGCCAGCACACCGGCGCACAATGAGCAGTTCTTC.

This rearrangement joins TRBV19 to TRBJ1-2; 9 bases match TRBD1. Germline CDR1 reads LNHDA; CDR2 reads SQIVND (reference sequence). The CDR3 totals 15 residues. Germline trimming cut 1 base from V and 2 bases from J; bases unmatched to any gene: 2. The CDR3 bases are TGTGCCAGTAGTATAGGGACAGGGGAAAACTATGGCTACACCTTC. Its translation is CASSIGTGENYGYTF.

A few counts support this clone. V gene TRBV9 combines with J gene TRBJ1-3; no clear D gene. CDR1 is SGDLS and CDR2 is YYNGEE in the germline V gene. V was pared by 0 bases and J by 7 bases, with 11 bases between. This CDR3 spans 14 amino acids. In DNA form, the CDR3 reads TGTGCCAGCAGCGTAGGGGGTGGTGGTAACACCATATATTTT. Its protein is CASSVGGGGNTIYF.

J is TRBJ2-1 and V is TRBV5-1; D not resolved. Germline V gene lookup returns CDR1 SGHRS and CDR2 YFSETQ. Deletions cut 3 bases from V and 4 bases from J, with 8 bases between. The CDR3 covers 13 residues. CDR3 loop: CASSSLLYNEQFF. CDR3 bases: TGCGCCAGCAGCTCTCTCCTATACAATGAGCAGTTCTTC.

This chain connects TRBV7-9 to TRBJ2-4, with TRBD1 matching over 7 bases. The CDR3 extends over 14 amino acids. Germline lookup yields CDR1 SEHNR and CDR2 FQNEAQ (reference sequence). The J segment lost 3 bases and the V segment lost 5 bases, leaving 4 bases of the junction unmatched. This CDR3 reads CASSPGTVKNIQYF. CDR3 in DNA: TGTGCCAGCAGCCCCGGGACAGTCAAAAACATTCAGTACTTC.